This T cell receptor beta chain was captured by sequencing in a study of graft-versus-host responses after intestinal transplantation. Study details: Each of the recipients got a multivisceral, liver-intestinal, or isolated intestinal transplant. Each patient got anti-thymocyte globulin induction, then tacrolimus and steroids for around three years.

Study-wide results and caveats: Elevated graft-versus-host to host-versus-graft clonal ratios in allografts were recorded for patients with graft-donor T cell macrochimerism. Among recipient marrow samples, GvH clones were found; some appeared first in ileum or blood.

The CDR3 length is 12 residues. Trimming took off 5 bases at V and 1 base at J, with 3 bases between the two ends. Germline CDR1 and CDR2: SGHNT and YENEEA. The table came from immunoSEQ multiplex PCR; TCRdb's copy has only in-frame clones and leaves some out. The sample gives around 67,000 clones, 84% of which show up once; about 0.4% is in the top ten. Turning to this clone: Antigen unknown.

This sequence joins TRBV11-3 and TRBJ1-3; D gene ambiguous. The clonotype was recovered from a human donor who was the organ donor for an intestinal transplant. This specimen was unstimulated CD4+ T cells sorted from spleen or lymph node cells, taken before transplant. In DNA form, the CDR3 reads TGTGCCAGCAGCCTGTCTGGAAACACCATATATTTT. Protein product: CASSLSGNTIYF.